Listed here are 24 T cell receptor beta chains from one sample, sequenced in a study of blood T cell repertoires in COVID-19. Sequenced by immunoSEQ multiplex PCR; TCRdb stores in-frame clones only, minus some. The sample lists fewer than 450,000 clones; around 88% were seen once. Sequenced: peripheral blood. These receptors all come from a woman aged 45-65 years with COVID-19, enrolled during active disease.

This sequence joins TRBV4-1 and TRBJ2-1; tentative D call: TRBD2 (5 bases). From germline, CDR1 is MGHRA and CDR2 YSYEKL. The V gene lost 3 bases and the J gene lost 4 bases, with 13 bases spanning the gap. The CDR3 has 15 amino acids. CDR3 nucleotide sequence: TGCGCCAGCAGCCAGCCCGGACGGGGATACAATGAGCAGTTCTTC. This codes for CASSQPGRGYNEQFF.

The V call is TRBV10-1, the J call TRBJ2-3, with 13 bases aligning to TRBD2. V lost 6 bases and J lost 6; bases outside the gene matches: 9. The CDR3 covers 16 residues. Germline loops: CDR1 WNHNN, CDR2 SYGVQD (reference sequence). CDR3 amino acids: CASSDSGLAGEDTQYF. For the CDR3, the DNA is TGCGCCAGCAGCGATTCAGGACTAGCGGGGGAGGATACGCAGTATTTT.

The rearrangement uses TRBV11-3 and TRBJ1-1; the D is unclear. V was clipped by 1 base and J by 8 bases, with 14 bases between them. Germline V gene sequence: CDR1 SGHNT, CDR2 YENEEA. This CDR3 contains 14 residues. CDR3 residues: CASSLGPGGAEAFF. The CDR3 bases are TGTGCCAGCAGCTTAGGCCCAGGAGGTGCGGAAGCTTTCTTT. Full variable domain (missing parts from reference TRBV11-3 and TRBJ1-1): EAGVVQSPRYKIIEKKQPVAFWCNPISGHNTLYWYLQNLGQGPELLIRYENEEAVDDSQLPKDRFSAERLKGVDSTLKIQPAELGDSAVYLCASSLGPGGAEAFFGQGTRLTVV.

V and J are TRBV19 and TRBJ2-7; tentatively, D is TRBD2 (5 bases). Germline-derived CDR1 and CDR2 are LNHDA and SQIVND (reference sequence). The V end was cut by 3 bases, the J end by 3 bases, with 9 bases between. There are 13 residues in the CDR3. The CDR3 region is CASSMYGNYEQYF. CDR3 nucleotides: TGTGCCAGTAGTATGTACGGGAACTACGAGCAGTACTTC.

J is TRBJ1-1 and V is TRBV20-1; a possible D gene is TRBD1 (6 bases). There are 10 residues in the CDR3. The germline CDR1 and CDR2 sequences are DFQATT and SNEGSKA (reference sequence). Trimming shortened V by 6 bases and J by 6 bases, and 8 bases separated the two germline ends. CDR3 amino acids: CSARTAEAFF. Written as DNA, the CDR3 is TGCAGTGCACGGACAGCTGAAGCTTTCTTT.

V gene TRBV19 combines with J gene TRBJ1-2; TRBD1 agrees at 9 bases. The CDR3 is 14 amino acids. From germline, CDR1 is LNHDA and CDR2 SQIVND (reference sequence). V shed 10 bases, J shed 4 bases, and the junction held 10 bases outside the gene matches. CDR3 in amino acids: CATKDRGRSYGYTF. In DNA form, the CDR3 reads TGTGCCACAAAGGACAGGGGCAGGAGCTATGGCTACACCTTC.

This chain joins TRBV27 and TRBJ2-1; D remains unclear. V gave up 1 base and J gave up 7 bases, with 5 bases separating them. This CDR3 has 12 amino acids. The germline CDR1 and CDR2 sequences are MNHEY and SMNVEV (reference sequence). The CDR3 protein is CASSLYGNEQFF. CDR3 sequence (DNA): TGTGCCAGCAGTTTATACGGGAATGAGCAGTTCTTC.

A single count supports this clone. The rearrangement joins TRBV5-1 to TRBJ1-1, with D perhaps matching TRBD1 (5 bases). CDR1 SGHRS and CDR2 YFSETQ come from the germline V gene. The length of the CDR3 is 15 residues. Trimming took 1 base from V and 1 from J, leaving 11 bases between them. The CDR3 DNA follows: TGCGCCAGCAGCTTGACAGGTCGGTCGAACACTGAAGCTTTCTTT. Translating gives CASSLTGRSNTEAFF.

The chain uses TRBV15 and TRBJ1-5; 9 bases are a match to TRBD1. CDR1 and CDR2 from the germline V gene are LNHNV and YYDKDF (reference sequence). V shed 1 base and J 5 bases; nucleotides not matched to a gene: 3. The CDR3 runs 15 residues. CDR3 protein: CATSRVTGGDQPQHF. CDR3 in DNA: TGTGCCACCAGCAGAGTGACAGGGGGAGATCAGCCCCAGCATTTT.

The V gene is TRBV12-5, the J gene TRBJ1-2; D is perhaps TRBD1 (6 bases). The CDR3 has 13 residues. CDR1 and CDR2 from the germline V gene are LGHNT and FRNRAP. Between the trimmed V and J ends, which lost 5 bases and 8 bases, there was a span of 15 bases. The CDR3 DNA sequence: TGTGCTAGTGGTACCTCAGGGGATCGGGGCTACACCTTC. Translated, it gives CASGTSGDRGYTF.

This clone was observed once. V usage is TRBV2 and J usage is TRBJ1-2; D possibly corresponds to TRBD1 (6 bases). Germline V gene sequence: CDR1 SNHLY, CDR2 FYNNEI. Trimming shortened V by 3 bases and J by 2 bases, and 13 bases separated the two germline ends. The CDR3 runs to 15 residues. The CDR3 loop is CASSETQGYNYGYTF. CDR3 sequence (DNA): TGTGCCAGCAGTGAGACACAGGGATACAACTATGGCTACACCTTC.

The chain employs TRBV12-3 or TRBV12-4 and TRBJ1-1; 7 positions match TRBD1. This CDR3 comprises 12 residues. V lost 4 bases to trimming and J lost 8 bases; unmatched junction nucleotides: 4. CDR3 sequence (DNA): TGTGCCAGCAGTTATCAGGGGGGAGAAGCTTTCTTT. This codes for CASSYQGGEAFF.

This clone occurred once. CDR3 nucleotides: TGTGCTAGTGGCTTCCGTCGCATCGAGTCGTCGGGGGGGCCGGGAGATACGCAGTATTTT. It is translated as CASGFRRIESSGGPGDTQYF. V and J are TRBV12-5 and TRBJ2-3; 8 bases align to TRBD2. J gave up 5 bases and V 6 bases, and 25 bases lay outside the gene matches. CDR3 size: 20 residues. Germline CDR1 LGHNT, CDR2 FRNRAP. The variable domain in full, completed from reference TRBV12-5 and TRBJ2-3, reads DARVTQTPRHKVTEMGQEVTMRCQPILGHNTVFWYRQTMMQGLELLAYFRNRAPLDDSGMPKDRFSAEMPDATLATLKIQPSEPRDSAVYFCASGFRRIESSGGPGDTQYFGPGTRLTVL.

The V gene is TRBV28, the J gene TRBJ1-5, with 7 bases matching TRBD1. The CDR3 has 14 amino acids. V dropped 7 bases and J dropped 6; count of bases not matched to a gene: 9. Per the germline V gene, CDR1 is MDHEN and CDR2 is SYDVKM. The CDR3 spells CASTPTGYFQPQHF. The CDR3 nucleotides read TGTGCCAGCACCCCGACAGGGTACTTTCAGCCCCAGCATTTT.

CDR3 coding DNA: TGTGCCAGCAGCTATAAGAAAGGGGCTCTTACGGGGCTGTTTTTT. This translates into CASSYKKGALTGLFF. The genes are TRBV7-2 and TRBJ2-2; possibly TRBD1 for D (5 bases). The CDR3 loop spans 15 amino acids. Germline lookup yields CDR1 SGHTA and CDR2 FQGNSA. The V end was cut by 4 bases, the J end by 13 bases, with 22 bases between.

The genes are TRBV5-5 and TRBJ1-5; no reliable D call. The CDR3 totals 12 residues. Germline V gene lookup returns CDR1 SGHKS and CDR2 YYEKEE (reference sequence). Trimming stripped 4 bases from V and 5 bases from J, with 7 bases between. CDR3 sequence: CASSLIDQPQHF. The CDR3 coding sequence is TGTGCCAGCAGCCTGATAGATCAGCCCCAGCATTTT.

The chain recombines TRBV2 with TRBJ1-3, with D possibly being TRBD1 (6 bases). V was shortened by 6 bases and J by 0 bases, with 9 bases between the two germline ends. The CDR3 length is 14 residues. Germline V CDR1 and CDR2: SNHLY, FYNNEI. The CDR3 region has the DNA TGTGCCAGCAGGGGGGCTCGCTCTGGAAACACCATATATTTT. Protein product: CASRGARSGNTIYF.

The chain links TRBV19 to TRBJ1-6, with 8 bases identical to TRBD1. There are 15 residues in the CDR3. With V trimmed by 5 bases and J by 7 bases, 7 bases remained unmatched. Germline V gene lookup returns CDR1 LNHDA and CDR2 SQIVND (reference sequence). The CDR3 DNA reads TGTGCCAGTAGTCCTTCGGGACAGGTGAATTCACCCCTCCACTTT. This gives the protein CASSPSGQVNSPLHF.

This clone was seen a single time. The rearrangement uses TRBV6-5 and TRBJ1-3, with 7 bases matching TRBD1. CDR1 MNHEY and CDR2 SVGAGI come from the germline V gene. CDR3 length: 11 amino acids. V was clipped by 4 bases and J by 16 bases; unmatched bases: 7. DNA of the CDR3: TGTGCCAGCAGTTCTGGGACAGTTCGGTATTTT. Protein: CASSSGTVRYF.

The CDR3 spells CASGRGDEQFF. CDR3 DNA: TGCGCCAGCGGCAGGGGAGATGAGCAGTTCTTC. The chain carries TRBV4-1 and TRBJ2-1, with D tentatively TRBD1 (6 bases). Germline loops: CDR1 MGHRA, CDR2 YSYEKL. Trimming pared 8 bases from V and 8 bases from J, leaving 10 bases between. The CDR3 covers 11 residues.

V and J are TRBV6-5 and TRBJ1-6; D might be TRBD1 (5 bases). Germline V gene data show CDR1 as MNHEY and CDR2 as SVGAGI. The CDR3 extends over 16 amino acids. The V and J ends lost 0 bases and 10 bases respectively, with 16 bases between them. CDR3 in amino acids: CASSYSSQGGRSPLHF. For the CDR3, the DNA is TGTGCCAGCAGTTACTCTTCCCAGGGTGGTAGATCACCCCTCCACTTT.

This chain uses TRBV2 with TRBJ2-1; a possible D gene is TRBD1 (6 bases). The CDR3 sequence is 15 residues long. In germline, CDR1 is SNHLY, CDR2 FYNNEI. Trimming left V 2 bases short and J 7 bases short, with 15 bases between. CDR3 sequence (DNA): TGTGCCAGCAGTGAAAGGCCAGGGGAAAAAAATGAGCAGTTCTTC. Protein sequence: CASSERPGEKNEQFF.

This clone was picked up a small number of times. This chain joins TRBV6-5 and TRBJ1-4; 9 positions agree with TRBD1. The CDR3 runs 13 residues. V was pared by 8 bases and J by 8 bases, with 6 bases of the junction left unmatched. CDR1 is MNHEY and CDR2 is SVGAGI in the germline V gene. CDR3 residues: CASLGQGGEKLFF. The CDR3, as DNA: TGTGCCAGCCTGGGACAGGGAGGGGAAAAACTGTTTTTT.

The rearrangement joins TRBV29-1 to TRBJ1-2; the D is unclear. With 8 bases removed from V and 8 bases from J, the gap between germline ends came to 21 bases. The germline V gene encodes CDR1 SQVTM and CDR2 ANQGSEA. This CDR3 spans 13 amino acids. The CDR3 sequence: CSTSNQARGGYTF. CDR3 sequence (DNA): TGCAGCACCTCAAACCAGGCGCGGGGAGGCTACACCTTC.